There are many counts of the clone carrying this T cell receptor (beta chain). Its antigen is not known. The data derive from a study of early T cells in non-severe SARS-CoV-2 infection. Overall study context: Bulk RNA from unsorted whole blood was sequenced; chains were unpaired.

A single record per CDR3 protein comes from TCRdb applying MiXCR to the 5' RACE reads. The data show some 50,000 distinct CDR3 sequences, around 9.7% seen once. Study observations and caveats: Matches to VDJdb favored anti-spike CD8 responses and missed private and CD4 specificities.

CDR1 SQVTM and CDR2 ANQGSEA come from the germline V gene. Trimming shortened V by 1 base and J by 2 bases, and 9 bases separated the two germline ends. This CDR3 has 14 amino acids. The chain recombines TRBV29-1 with TRBJ2-1; D is uncertain. The sequenced sample consisted of whole blood. The receptor was isolated from an adult who was a healthcare worker with PCR-confirmed SARS-CoV-2 infection or an uninfected control (not recorded which). CDR3 amino acids: CSVEGPDTYNEQFF. The CDR3 DNA reads as TGCAGCGTTGAAGGCCCAGATACCTACAATGAGCAGTTCTTC.